The entry that follows covers one T cell receptor (beta chain) sequence. Its antigen is as yet unknown. Trimming shortened V by 6 bases and J by 2 bases, and 10 bases separated the two germline ends. This CDR3 has 13 amino acids. Carrying unique molecular identifiers, the cDNA also gained a universal primer site through template switching. TCRdb re-derived calls from the 5' RACE reads in MiXCR, one entry per CDR3 protein. Of roughly 1.6 million distinct CDR3 sequences in the sample, less than 35% are singletons; the top ten hold about 0.25%. This record comes from a study of identical twins. Study-wide results and caveats: In zero-insertion analyses, partial confounding could arise from invariant MAIT and iNKT cells.

This TCR derives from a newborn girl in good health. The chain joins TRBV12-3 or TRBV12-4 to TRBJ1-1; D gene uncertain. The sequenced sample was cord blood. The CDR3 DNA reads as TGTGCCAGCAGGCTCCACATAAACACTGAAGCTTTCTTT. As protein: CASRLHINTEAFF.